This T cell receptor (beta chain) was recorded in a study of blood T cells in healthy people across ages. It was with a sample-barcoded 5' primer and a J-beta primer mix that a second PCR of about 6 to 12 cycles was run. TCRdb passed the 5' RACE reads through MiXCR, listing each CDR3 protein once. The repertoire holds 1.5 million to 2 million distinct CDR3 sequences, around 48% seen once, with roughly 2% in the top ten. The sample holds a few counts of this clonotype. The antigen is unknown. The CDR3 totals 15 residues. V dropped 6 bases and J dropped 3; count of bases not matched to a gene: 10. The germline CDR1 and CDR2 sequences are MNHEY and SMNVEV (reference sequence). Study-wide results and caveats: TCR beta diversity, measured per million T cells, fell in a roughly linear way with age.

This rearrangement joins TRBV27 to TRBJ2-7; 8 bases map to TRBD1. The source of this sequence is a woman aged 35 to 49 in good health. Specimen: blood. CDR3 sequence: CASRRARTGYYEQYF. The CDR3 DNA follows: TGTGCCAGCAGACGGGCGCGGACAGGGTACTACGAGCAGTACTTC.